This T cell receptor beta chain was sequenced for a study of blood T cells in healthy people across ages. Study-level points and caveats: Among T cells, TCR beta diversity per million cells dropped roughly linearly as age rose. Estimates of total diversity, which came from one million sequenced T cells, were considered to be underestimates.

This clonotype was counted only a few times. Its specificity is not known. Combining a sample-barcoded 5' primer with a J-beta primer mix, a second PCR ran for roughly 6 to 12 cycles. MiXCR was run by TCRdb on the 5' RACE reads, yielding one entry per CDR3 protein. The table records about 750,000 distinct CDR3 sequences, 50% to 65% of them present only once. Extraction of total RNA produced a minimum of 5 micrograms from each sample. Germline V gene sequence: CDR1 LGHDT, CDR2 YNNKEL (reference sequence). The CDR3 consists of 16 residues. The TCR originated in a man at least 80 years old in good health. Sequenced input: blood. The rearrangement links TRBV3-1 to TRBJ2-4, with 10 positions matching TRBD2. The last part of the DNA fits TRBJ2-7 better; the J call may be wrong. The CDR3 sequence: CASSAQLAGSSTEQYF. CDR3 bases: TGTGCCAGCAGCGCCCAACTAGCGGGATCTTCCACCGAGCAGTACTTC.